This T cell receptor (beta chain) was sequenced during a study of control samples from healthy donors and cancer patients (dated by TCRdb to 2020 to 2021). Within its sample, this clone is medium-sized (0.01 to 0.1%). Its binding antigen is unknown. No base-level quality is on record; no much larger clone is a single base apart. Receptors were amplified or captured by the immunoSEQ multiplex PCR assay. TCRdb mirrors the immuneACCESS table, restricted to in-frame sequences. Some clones are absent from its copies; in checked studies, under half trace to an unresolved V gene, and the reason for the others is unknown. Within this sample are approximately 90,000 clones, with approximately 84% of them counted one time only. The ten biggest clones cover under 40% of the sample. Specimen: PBMCs. This TCR derives from a man in his 70s with lung cancer.

The DNA sequence is as follows: TGTGCCAGCAGCTCTACGACAGGGGGGGTGAAGACCCAGTACTTC. This gives the protein CASSSTTGGVKTQYF. This sequence uses TRBV7-2 and TRBJ2-5, and 9 bases in between align with TRBD1. The CDR3, from cysteine to phenylalanine, totals 15 residues. Here the CDR3 DNA is all that survives: 45 bases in frame from base 1. V ends up 4 bases short and J 6 bases short, with an unmatched junction base count of 9. Looking up the germline V gene yields CDR1 SGHTA and CDR2 FQGNSA.